The next 12 T cell receptor beta chains were all read from a single sample in a study of cytomegalovirus exposure and HLA in healthy donors. Clones were sequenced by immunoSEQ multiplex PCR, and TCRdb holds only the in-frame ones, with some missing. Of 130,000 or so clones detected, 70% to 90% appear once; the ten largest clones hold 2% to 2.5%. What was sequenced was PBMCs. These receptors were taken from a woman aged 25 to 39 in good health and CMV-seronegative.

The J gene is TRBJ2-3, the V gene TRBV14; D perhaps matches TRBD2 (5 bases). Germline CDR1 is SGHDN and CDR2 is FVKESK. The CDR3 has 16 residues. The V end was cut by 5 bases, the J end by 0 bases, with 15 bases between. CDR3 sequence reads: CASSKAGVISTDTQYF. In nucleotides, the CDR3 is TGTGCCAGCAGCAAAGCCGGGGTTATTAGCACAGATACGCAGTATTTT.

The chain joins TRBV7-8 to TRBJ2-5, with 7 bases aligning to TRBD2. V shed 2 bases, J shed 2 bases, and the junction held 5 bases outside the gene matches. This CDR3 comprises 15 residues. Germline assignment: CDR1 SGHVS and CDR2 FQNEAQ. The CDR3, as DNA: TGTGCCAGCAGCTTAAGCGGGGTACTACAAGAGACCCAGTACTTC. Translation gives CASSLSGVLQETQYF.

The rearrangement links TRBV7-3 to TRBJ2-1; 13 bases map to TRBD2. The V gene's germline CDR1 is SGHTA and CDR2 FQGTGA. The CDR3 runs to 16 residues. The V and J ends lost 6 bases and 6 bases, in that order; junction bases with no gene match: 8. CDR3 protein: CASRQPGLAGTNEQFF. CDR3 DNA sequence: TGTGCCAGCAGGCAACCGGGACTAGCGGGGACCAATGAGCAGTTCTTC.

This clone appeared a few times. The chain joins TRBV4-2 to TRBJ1-4; 8 nucleotides match TRBD1. V dropped 0 bases and J dropped 7; count of bases not matched to a gene: 4. CDR1 and CDR2 (germline): LGHNA, YNFKEQ. This CDR3 comprises 15 residues. The CDR3 DNA follows: TGTGCCAGCAGCCAAGAGGCAGGGGGCAGTGAAAAACTGTTTTTT. It is translated as CASSQEAGGSEKLFF.

V and J are TRBV6-1 and TRBJ1-5; D is undetermined. V lost 2 bases to trimming and J lost 6 bases, with 8 bases between them. The germline CDR1 and CDR2 sequences are MNHNS and SASEGT. The CDR3 contains 13 residues. The CDR3 spells CASSEQAVQPQHF. The DNA of the CDR3 is TGTGCCAGCAGTGAACAGGCAGTTCAGCCCCAGCATTTT.

The rearrangement links TRBV6-1 to TRBJ1-5; 8 bases fit TRBD1. This CDR3 comprises 14 residues. V lost 6 bases and J lost 6; bases outside the gene matches: 7. Germline CDR1 reads MNHNS; CDR2 reads SASEGT. The DNA for the CDR3 is TGTGCCAGCAGAGGACAGGGACGGAGTCAGCCCCAGCATTTT. It specifies CASRGQGRSQPQHF.

This chain connects TRBV5-5 to TRBJ2-7, with TRBD1 matching 9 bases. Trimming cost V 0 bases and J 5 bases; bases outside gene matches: 15. In germline, CDR1 is SGHKS, CDR2 YYEKEE (reference sequence). The CDR3 sequence is 18 residues long. The CDR3 DNA sequence: TGTGCCAGCAGCTTGGCTTTTAGGGACAGGGTCACGAACCACGAGCAGTACTTC. Translation: CASSLAFRDRVTNHEQYF. The whole variable domain, filled in from reference TRBV5-5 and TRBJ2-7, reads DAGVTQSPTHLIKTRGQQVTLRCSPISGHKSVSWYQQVLGQGPQFIFQYYEKEERGRGNFPDRFSARQFPNYSSELNVNALLLGDSALYLCASSLAFRDRVTNHEQYFGPGTRLTVT.

The rearrangement uses TRBV6-5 and TRBJ1-6, with TRBD1 identical over 9 bases. The V gene's germline CDR1 is MNHEY and CDR2 SVGAGI. With V trimmed by 2 bases and J by 6 bases, 2 bases remained unmatched. The CDR3 loop spans 15 amino acids. CDR3: CASSYGQGINSPLHF. DNA for the CDR3: TGTGCCAGCAGTTACGGACAGGGGATTAATTCACCCCTCCACTTT.

V and J are TRBV5-6 and TRBJ1-6; 7 bases are shared with TRBD1. Germline V CDR1 and CDR2: SGHDT, YYEEEE. The CDR3 consists of 15 residues. The V and J ends lost 4 bases and 5 bases, in that order; junction bases with no gene match: 6. The CDR3 is CASSPRDRNNSPLHF. CDR3 nucleotides: TGTGCCAGCAGCCCCCGGGACAGAAATAATTCACCCCTCCACTTT.

This clone has more than one count but fewer than ten. This chain links TRBV7-2 with TRBJ1-2; 9 bases agree with TRBD1. This CDR3 has 15 amino acids. Germline V lookup: CDR1 SGHTA, CDR2 FQGNSA. Trimming cost V 5 bases and J 4 bases; bases outside gene matches: 8. Here the CDR3 DNA reads TGTGCCAGCAGCATGGGGACAGGGCCTCTCTATGGCTACACCTTC. This encodes CASSMGTGPLYGYTF.

V usage is TRBV2 and J usage is TRBJ2-1; no clear D gene. The V gene's germline CDR1 is SNHLY and CDR2 FYNNEI. V lost 6 bases to trimming and J lost 5 bases, with 14 bases between them. The CDR3 consists of 14 residues. The CDR3 is CASRESFSDNEQFF. CDR3 in DNA: TGTGCCAGCAGAGAGTCCTTCAGCGACAATGAGCAGTTCTTC.

The J gene is TRBJ2-7, the V gene TRBV7-2; TRBD1 matches 7 bases. The CDR3 has 18 amino acids. J lost 7 bases, V lost 3 bases, and 21 bases had no gene match. Germline V CDR1 and CDR2: SGHTA, FQGNSA. The CDR3 sequence: CASSFARLQGTPSGEQYF. The CDR3 DNA reads as TGTGCCAGCAGCTTTGCCCGACTACAGGGGACGCCTTCGGGGGAGCAGTACTTC.